This T cell receptor beta chain originates from a study of human T cells and chemical hapten exposure. Study-level background: TCR yield per sample varied, mainly due to pooled library volumes.

TCRdb re-analysed the RACE reads in MiXCR, keeping a single row per CDR3 protein. Here the sample spans about 300,000 distinct CDR3 sequences, approximately 5% being singletons. Study findings and constraints: TCRs at high frequency, those above 1 in 1000, did not change with DPC sensitization. The donor cohort had alopecia, so its immune response may not match that of healthy people.

Documented time point: pre-sensitization, week 0. The sample's treatment: therapeutic diphenylcyclopropenone sensitization with weekly scalp DPC. Every donor had alopecia and was 18 to 70 years old; all were suitable for DPC. CDR1 is SGHRS, CDR2 YFSETQ, per germline. The CDR3 loop spans 15 amino acids. The trim removed 0 bases at V and 7 bases at J, leaving 4 bases unmatched. This clonotype was counted between two and nine times. The antigen remains unidentified. The chain employs TRBV5-1 and TRBJ1-4; 9 bases match TRBD1. This receptor was identified in a woman aged 18-35 years with alopecia areata. Some clones in this sample may be carry-over from other donors' samples. This specimen was whole blood, taken in connection with sensitization to the hapten diphenylcyclopropenone (DPC). CDR3 protein: CASSLDRGRGEKLFF. In DNA, the CDR3 is TGCGCCAGCAGCTTGGACAGGGGGCGCGGTGAAAAACTGTTTTTT.